The rows below give T cell receptor beta chains drawn from one sample of a study of PD-1 blockade in mismatch repair-deficient tumors. Libraries were prepared by immunoSEQ multiplex PCR; TCRdb keeps only in-frame clonotypes and omits some of them. The sample contains tens of thousands of clones, around 80% of which appear only once. The sequencing used peripheral blood, collected 4 weeks after starting pembrolizumab. The receptor source for this set is an adult with mismatch repair-deficient cancer. Both conserved end residues are part of each CDR3. The D gene is left open where the match is weak. Only part of the rows carry a size: once, few, many, or a class if the clone is expanded.

v_gene: TRBV6-5; abundance: .; len: 13; j_gene: TRBJ2-1; d_gene: .; CDR3aa: CASSYRGQASQFF; CDR3nt: TGTGCCAGCAGTTACCGGGGCCAGGCTAGCCAGTTCTTC
v_gene: TRBV7-6; abundance: few; len: 14; j_gene: TRBJ2-7; d_gene: .; CDR3aa: CASSLGGEPYEQYF; CDR3nt: TGTGCCAGCAGCTTAGGCGGAGAGCCCTACGAGCAGTACTTC
v_gene: TRBV19; abundance: medium-sized; len: 16; j_gene: TRBJ1-2; d_gene: .; CDR3aa: CASSIRFSGDPDGYTF; CDR3nt: TGTGCCAGTAGTATAAGGTTTTCGGGGGATCCGGATGGCTACACCTTC
v_gene: TRBV19; abundance: .; len: 15; j_gene: TRBJ1-2; d_gene: .; CDR3aa: CASSTPRQADYGYTF; CDR3nt: TGTGCCAGTAGTACTCCAAGACAGGCTGACTATGGCTACACCTTC
v_gene: TRBV2; abundance: .; len: 14; j_gene: TRBJ1-1; d_gene: TRBD1; CDR3aa: CASSRTGSNTEAFF; CDR3nt: TGTGCCAGCAGCAGGACAGGGAGTAACACTGAAGCTTTCTTT
v_gene: TRBV7-9; abundance: .; len: 15; j_gene: TRBJ2-3; d_gene: .; CDR3aa: CASSPEGGSTDTQYF; CDR3nt: TGTGCCAGCAGCCCCGAAGGGGGGAGCACAGATACGCAGTATTTT
v_gene: TRBV6-4; abundance: .; len: 13; j_gene: TRBJ1-1; d_gene: .; CDR3aa: CASSVEMNTEAFF; CDR3nt: TGTGCCAGCAGTGTAGAGATGAACACTGAAGCTTTCTTT
v_gene: TRBV5-1; abundance: .; len: 15; j_gene: TRBJ2-1; d_gene: .; CDR3aa: CASSLEGSGYNEQFF; CDR3nt: TGCGCCAGCAGCTTGGAGGGAAGCGGCTACAATGAGCAGTTCTTC
v_gene: TRBV7-2; abundance: .; len: 15; j_gene: TRBJ1-4; d_gene: .; CDR3aa: CASMGPGTTNLKLFF; CDR3nt: TGTGCCAGCATGGGTCCCGGGACAACGAACCTCAAACTGTTTTTT
v_gene: TRBV11-2; abundance: .; len: 13; j_gene: TRBJ2-1; d_gene: TRBD2; CDR3aa: CASGKREGSEQFF; CDR3nt: TGTGCCAGCGGAAAGCGGGAGGGGAGTGAGCAGTTCTTC
v_gene: TRBV6-1; abundance: few; len: 14; j_gene: TRBJ2-3; d_gene: TRBD2; CDR3aa: CASILAESTDTQYF; CDR3nt: TGTGCCAGCATACTAGCGGAGAGCACAGATACGCAGTATTTT
v_gene: TRBV6-1; abundance: .; len: 15; j_gene: TRBJ2-7; d_gene: .; CDR3aa: CASSSTGTLAYEQYF; CDR3nt: TGTGCCAGCAGTAGCACCGGGACGCTGGCCTACGAGCAGTACTTC
v_gene: TRBV7-2; abundance: .; len: 16; j_gene: TRBJ2-5; d_gene: TRBD2; CDR3aa: CASSGSGRAGRETQYF; CDR3nt: TGTGCCAGCAGCGGTAGCGGGAGGGCGGGGAGGGAGACCCAGTACTTC
v_gene: TRBV7-9; abundance: .; len: 14; j_gene: TRBJ1-1; d_gene: .; CDR3aa: CASSLLGANTEAFF; CDR3nt: TGTGCCAGCAGCTTACTGGGGGCGAACACTGAAGCTTTCTTT
v_gene: TRBV11-3; abundance: .; len: 16; j_gene: TRBJ2-2; d_gene: TRBD2; CDR3aa: CASSFWETSGIGELFF; CDR3nt: TGTGCCAGCAGCTTTTGGGAAACTAGCGGGATCGGGGAGCTGTTTTTT
v_gene: TRBV11-2; abundance: few; len: 16; j_gene: TRBJ2-7; d_gene: TRBD2; CDR3aa: CASSPWGSGTDYEQYF; CDR3nt: TGTGCCAGCAGCCCTTGGGGTAGCGGGACGGACTACGAGCAGTACTTC
v_gene: TRBV11-3; abundance: .; len: 14; j_gene: TRBJ2-5; d_gene: .; CDR3aa: CASSPTSNQETQYF; CDR3nt: TGTGCCAGCAGTCCGACGTCAAACCAAGAGACCCAGTACTTC
v_gene: TRBV9; abundance: .; len: 14; j_gene: TRBJ1-5; d_gene: TRBD1; CDR3aa: CASSVGQGNQPQHF; CDR3nt: TGTGCCAGCAGCGTAGGACAGGGGAATCAGCCCCAGCATTTT
v_gene: TRBV27; abundance: once; len: 17; j_gene: TRBJ2-5; d_gene: TRBD2; CDR3aa: CASSSRSRLAGGETQYF; CDR3nt: TGTGCCAGCAGTTCGAGGTCGCGGCTAGCGGGCGGAGAGACCCAGTACTTC
v_gene: TRBV28; abundance: .; len: 12; j_gene: TRBJ2-5; d_gene: TRBD1; CDR3aa: CASSTPTGDLNF; CDR3nt: TGTGCCAGCAGTACCCCCACAGGGGACCTGAACTTC
v_gene: TRBV6-1; abundance: .; len: 12; j_gene: TRBJ2-3; d_gene: .; CDR3aa: CASSDRSDTQYF; CDR3nt: TGTGCCAGCAGTGATAGATCAGATACGCAGTATTTT
v_gene: TRBV6-6; abundance: .; len: 15; j_gene: TRBJ2-2; d_gene: .; CDR3aa: CASSYTRAGTGELFF; CDR3nt: TGTGCCAGCAGTTACACCAGGGCGGGCACCGGGGAGCTGTTTTTT
v_gene: TRBV6-1; abundance: .; len: 13; j_gene: TRBJ1-1; d_gene: .; CDR3aa: CASTRTYNTEAFF; CDR3nt: TGTGCCAGCACCAGAACCTACAACACTGAAGCTTTCTTT
v_gene: TRBV19; abundance: .; len: 13; j_gene: TRBJ1-1; d_gene: .; CDR3aa: CASSFTENTEAFF; CDR3nt: TGTGCCAGTAGCTTTACAGAGAACACTGAAGCTTTCTTT
v_gene: TRBV5-1; abundance: .; len: 13; j_gene: TRBJ1-1; d_gene: .; CDR3aa: CASSFRGNTEAFF; CDR3nt: TGCGCCAGCAGCTTTCGCGGGAACACTGAAGCTTTCTTT
v_gene: TRBV29-1; abundance: .; len: 14; j_gene: TRBJ2-7; d_gene: TRBD1; CDR3aa: CSVAHRGRHYEQYF; CDR3nt: TGCAGCGTAGCTCACAGGGGGCGACACTACGAGCAGTACTTC
v_gene: TRBV2; abundance: .; len: 13; j_gene: TRBJ1-1; d_gene: .; CDR3aa: CASSEVENTEAFF; CDR3nt: TGTGCCAGCAGTGAAGTCGAGAACACTGAAGCTTTCTTT
v_gene: TRBV14; abundance: .; len: 11; j_gene: TRBJ2-7; d_gene: .; CDR3aa: CASSQAVEQYF; CDR3nt: TGTGCCAGCAGCCAAGCCGTCGAGCAGTACTTC
v_gene: TRBV29-1; abundance: .; len: 15; j_gene: TRBJ2-2; d_gene: TRBD2; CDR3aa: CSVEDPSGRAGELFF; CDR3nt: TGCAGCGTTGAAGATCCTAGCGGGAGGGCCGGGGAGCTGTTTTTT
v_gene: TRBV7-8; abundance: few; len: 16; j_gene: TRBJ1-1; d_gene: TRBD1; CDR3aa: CASRRKPMDRSTEAFF; CDR3nt: TGTGCCAGCAGACGAAAGCCCATGGACAGGTCCACTGAAGCTTTCTTT
v_gene: TRBV7-8; abundance: .; len: 18; j_gene: TRBJ2-1; d_gene: TRBD1; CDR3aa: CASSLVQGAYSSYNEQFF; CDR3nt: TGTGCCAGCAGCTTAGTACAGGGGGCCTATAGCTCCTACAATGAGCAGTTCTTC
v_gene: TRBV6-4; abundance: medium-sized; len: 14; j_gene: TRBJ2-7; d_gene: TRBD1; CDR3aa: CASSPGTGSGEQYF; CDR3nt: TGTGCCAGCAGTCCCGGGACAGGGAGCGGGGAGCAGTACTTC
v_gene: TRBV7-9; abundance: .; len: 15; j_gene: TRBJ2-1; d_gene: TRBD2; CDR3aa: CASTAGASGYNEQFF; CDR3nt: TGTGCCAGCACCGCCGGGGCTAGCGGCTACAATGAGCAGTTCTTC
v_gene: TRBV5-1; abundance: .; len: 14; j_gene: TRBJ2-7; d_gene: .; CDR3aa: CASSTGQTRNEQYF; CDR3nt: TGCGCCAGCAGTACTGGACAGACGAGGAACGAGCAGTACTTC
v_gene: TRBV11-2; abundance: .; len: 11; j_gene: TRBJ2-7; d_gene: .; CDR3aa: CASSTSYEQYF; CDR3nt: TGTGCCAGCAGCACTTCCTACGAGCAGTACTTC
v_gene: TRBV6-1; abundance: once; len: 14; j_gene: TRBJ2-2; d_gene: TRBD2; CDR3aa: CASSGDYHTGELFF; CDR3nt: TGTGCCAGCAGTGGGGACTACCACACCGGGGAGCTGTTTTTT
v_gene: TRBV7-9; abundance: .; len: 15; j_gene: TRBJ2-3; d_gene: TRBD1; CDR3aa: CASSFYRGAEDTQYF; CDR3nt: TGTGCCAGCAGCTTTTACAGGGGAGCGGAGGATACGCAGTATTTT
v_gene: TRBV5-1; abundance: few; len: 17; j_gene: TRBJ1-3; d_gene: TRBD1; CDR3aa: CASSSGDRGLSGNTIYF; CDR3nt: TGCGCCAGCAGCTCAGGGGACAGGGGGCTCTCTGGAAACACCATATATTTT
v_gene: TRBV6-5; abundance: .; len: 12; j_gene: TRBJ1-2; d_gene: .; CDR3aa: CASSSTNYGYTF; CDR3nt: TGTGCCAGCAGCTCGACTAACTATGGCTACACCTTC
v_gene: TRBV7-2; abundance: .; len: 14; j_gene: TRBJ2-5; d_gene: TRBD2; CDR3aa: CASKLAGGVETQYF; CDR3nt: TGTGCCTCCAAACTAGCGGGGGGAGTAGAGACCCAGTACTTC
v_gene: TRBV7-2; abundance: .; len: 15; j_gene: TRBJ2-7; d_gene: .; CDR3aa: CASSLGPLGGYEQYF; CDR3nt: TGTGCCAGCAGCCTGGGGCCCCTCGGGGGCTACGAGCAGTACTTC
v_gene: TRBV6-6; abundance: once; len: 15; j_gene: TRBJ2-2; d_gene: TRBD1; CDR3aa: CASSYLDRGAGELFF; CDR3nt: TGTGCCAGCAGTTATTTGGACAGGGGGGCCGGGGAGCTGTTTTTT
v_gene: TRBV9; abundance: .; len: 13; j_gene: TRBJ2-7; d_gene: .; CDR3aa: CASSPGVSYEQYF; CDR3nt: TGTGCCAGCAGCCCCGGAGTCTCCTACGAGCAGTACTTC
v_gene: TRBV7-2; abundance: .; len: 13; j_gene: TRBJ2-3; d_gene: .; CDR3aa: CASSLPGTDTQYF; CDR3nt: TGTGCCAGCAGCCTCCCGGGGACAGATACGCAGTATTTT
v_gene: TRBV15; abundance: .; len: 13; j_gene: TRBJ2-7; d_gene: .; CDR3aa: CATSRVGFLEQYF; CDR3nt: TGTGCCACCAGCAGAGTTGGTTTTTTAGAGCAGTACTTC
v_gene: TRBV6-5; abundance: .; len: 11; j_gene: TRBJ2-7; d_gene: .; CDR3aa: CASTSMSEQYF; CDR3nt: TGTGCCAGCACCTCTATGTCGGAGCAGTACTTC
v_gene: TRBV5-6; abundance: .; len: 15; j_gene: TRBJ1-1; d_gene: .; CDR3aa: CASSPQAGMNTEAFF; CDR3nt: TGTGCCAGCAGTCCCCAAGCAGGAATGAACACTGAAGCTTTCTTT
v_gene: TRBV2; abundance: .; len: 16; j_gene: TRBJ2-3; d_gene: TRBD2; CDR3aa: CASEGTSGSYADTQYF; CDR3nt: TGTGCCAGCGAGGGGACCAGCGGGAGTTACGCGGATACGCAGTATTTT